A selection of T cell receptor beta chains follows, all from one sample in a study of blood T cells in healthy people across ages. MiXCR, applied by TCRdb to the 5' RACE reads, yields one record per CDR3 protein. The sample comprises around 1,000,000 distinct CDR3 sequences, roughly a quarter of which are singletons, and 0.65% to 0.95% rests with the top ten. This same sample was also taken into another study, of T cells of mothers and their children.

Sample: blood. These receptors originate from a girl aged 2 to 10 in good health. CDR3s include the opening cysteine and the closing phenylalanine or tryptophan. The order of the fields is CDR3 DNA, CDR3 protein, D gene, J gene, clone size, V gene. D genes are given only for firm matches. Size is stated for part of the rows, as once, few or many counts, or as a class when the clone is expanded.

CDR3 DNA: TGTGCCAGCAGCTTAGATTCTACGGAGCGGGGGTCCTCGAATGAGCAGTTCTTC; CDR3 protein: CASSLDSTERGSSNEQFF; D gene: TRBD2; J gene: TRBJ2-1; clone size: few; V gene: TRBV11-2
CDR3 DNA: TGTGCTAGTGGTTTGACAACCGGGACAGGGGGCGGCTACGAGCAGTACTTC; CDR3 protein: CASGLTTGTGGGYEQYF; D gene: TRBD1; J gene: TRBJ2-7; clone size: few; V gene: TRBV12-5
CDR3 DNA: TGTGCCAGCAGTCCCGACAGGTTATCTTCCGGCTACACCTTC; CDR3 protein: CASSPDRLSSGYTF; D gene: .; J gene: TRBJ1-2; clone size: .; V gene: TRBV7-8
CDR3 DNA: TGTGCCAGCAGCATAAAACTAGCGGGATGTTACGAGCAGTACTTC; CDR3 protein: CASSIKLAGCYEQYF; D gene: .; J gene: TRBJ2-7; clone size: few; V gene: TRBV21-1
CDR3 DNA: TGTGCCAGCAGCGGGGTTGGGACAGGCAACCTCTATGGCTACACCTTC; CDR3 protein: CASSGVGTGNLYGYTF; D gene: TRBD1; J gene: TRBJ1-2; clone size: .; V gene: TRBV9
CDR3 DNA: TGTGCCATCAGTGATAGCGCTAGCTCCTACGAGCAGTACTTC; CDR3 protein: CAISDSASSYEQYF; D gene: .; J gene: TRBJ2-7; clone size: few; V gene: TRBV10-3
CDR3 DNA: TGTGCCAGCAGCTTAGGACTAGCGGCTTCCGAGCAGTACTTC; CDR3 protein: CASSLGLAASEQYF; D gene: TRBD2; J gene: TRBJ2-7; clone size: few; V gene: TRBV7-9
CDR3 DNA: TGTGCCAGCAACCGGGACAGAGAGGAAAAACTGTTTTTT; CDR3 protein: CASNRDREEKLFF; D gene: TRBD1; J gene: TRBJ1-4; clone size: few; V gene: TRBV9
CDR3 DNA: TGTGCCAGCAGTGAAGATTTGGGGGGAGAGACCCAGTACTTC; CDR3 protein: CASSEDLGGETQYF; D gene: .; J gene: TRBJ2-5; clone size: .; V gene: TRBV6-1
CDR3 DNA: TGCAGCGTTGAAAGGGAAGCTGGGGCCAACGTCCTGACTTTC; CDR3 protein: CSVEREAGANVLTF; D gene: .; J gene: TRBJ2-6; clone size: few; V gene: TRBV29-1
CDR3 DNA: TGTGCCAGCAGAGAATCCTTTAGCGCCGAGCAGTACTTC; CDR3 protein: CASRESFSAEQYF; D gene: .; J gene: TRBJ2-7; clone size: .; V gene: TRBV2
CDR3 DNA: TGTGCCAGCAGGAACCCTTTAAGCAGGGGTGGTACAGATACGCAGTATTTT; CDR3 protein: CASRNPLSRGGTDTQYF; D gene: .; J gene: TRBJ2-3; clone size: once; V gene: TRBV2
CDR3 DNA: TGCGCCAGCGGCCCCGGGACAGGGGCCTACGAGCAGTACTTC; CDR3 protein: CASGPGTGAYEQYF; D gene: TRBD1; J gene: TRBJ2-7; clone size: few; V gene: TRBV4-3
CDR3 DNA: TGCAGTGCTGCCGACAGGGATGGTACAGAGACCCAGTACTTC; CDR3 protein: CSAADRDGTETQYF; D gene: TRBD1; J gene: TRBJ2-5; clone size: .; V gene: TRBV20-1
CDR3 DNA: TGTGCCAGCAGCCAAGTCCCGGACAGGGGGCGAAACACCATATATTTT; CDR3 protein: CASSQVPDRGRNTIYF; D gene: TRBD1; J gene: TRBJ1-3; clone size: .; V gene: TRBV3-1
CDR3 DNA: TGTGCCAGCAGTTGGGGCGGAACCCGTTCGAGGGAGCAGTACTTC; CDR3 protein: CASSWGGTRSREQYF; D gene: .; J gene: TRBJ2-5; clone size: .; V gene: TRBV25-1
CDR3 DNA: TGTGCCAGCAGCTTGGGACAAGGGGGTTACATTCAGTACTTC; CDR3 protein: CASSLGQGGYIQYF; D gene: .; J gene: TRBJ2-4; clone size: few; V gene: TRBV7-9
CDR3 DNA: TGTGCCAGCAGCTTAGCGGTGGGGAAGAGCTCCTACGAGCAGTACTTC; CDR3 protein: CASSLAVGKSSYEQYF; D gene: .; J gene: TRBJ2-7; clone size: .; V gene: TRBV7-9
CDR3 DNA: TGTGCCAGCAGCTCTGGGGAGGGCGATCAGCCCCAGCATTTT; CDR3 protein: CASSSGEGDQPQHF; D gene: .; J gene: TRBJ1-5; clone size: .; V gene: TRBV11-1
CDR3 DNA: TGCGCCAGCAGCCAAGATTTGGGTCTAGCGGGGGGCCCCCATGAGCAGTTCTTC; CDR3 protein: CASSQDLGLAGGPHEQFF; D gene: TRBD2; J gene: TRBJ2-1; clone size: .; V gene: TRBV4-3
CDR3 DNA: TGTGCCACCAGTGACCCGACTAGAGGAGTAGAGACCCAGTACTTC; CDR3 protein: CATSDPTRGVETQYF; D gene: .; J gene: TRBJ2-5; clone size: .; V gene: TRBV24-1
CDR3 DNA: TGTGCCACCAGCGGATACTCAGGGGGCTCTGGAAACACCATATATTTT; CDR3 protein: CATSGYSGGSGNTIYF; D gene: TRBD1; J gene: TRBJ1-3; clone size: .; V gene: TRBV15
CDR3 DNA: TGTGCCAGCAGCCAAGACGGGGGTATCGCGGGGCCCACAGAGACCCAGTACTTC; CDR3 protein: CASSQDGGIAGPTETQYF; D gene: .; J gene: TRBJ2-5; clone size: few; V gene: TRBV3-1
CDR3 DNA: TGCGCCAGCAGTCAATGTCCTAGCGGCTACGAGCAGTACTTC; CDR3 protein: CASSQCPSGYEQYF; D gene: TRBD2; J gene: TRBJ2-7; clone size: .; V gene: TRBV23-1
CDR3 DNA: TGCAGTGTCAGGGGGAATGAGCAGTTCTTC; CDR3 protein: CSVRGNEQFF; D gene: TRBD1; J gene: TRBJ2-1; clone size: few; V gene: TRBV29-1
CDR3 DNA: TGTGCCAGCAGTTCCCCTGGACTAGAACTTCAAGAGACCCAGTACTTC; CDR3 protein: CASSSPGLELQETQYF; D gene: TRBD2; J gene: TRBJ2-5; clone size: .; V gene: TRBV12-3/TRBV12-4
CDR3 DNA: TGTGCCAGCAGCCCCGGGGGGGCCGGCTCCTACAATGAGGAGTTCTTC; CDR3 protein: CASSPGGAGSYNEEFF; D gene: TRBD2; J gene: TRBJ2-1; clone size: .; V gene: TRBV6-4
CDR3 DNA: TGTGCCACCAGTGTCTCCTCTGGGGAGCAGTACTTC; CDR3 protein: CATSVSSGEQYF; D gene: .; J gene: TRBJ2-7; clone size: few; V gene: TRBV24-1
CDR3 DNA: TGTGCCAGCAGCCATAGGCTGAAAACTAGATTTTTC; CDR3 protein: CASSHRLKTRFF; D gene: .; J gene: TRBJ2-1; clone size: .; V gene: TRBV3-1
CDR3 DNA: TGTGCCAGCAGCCATCCGGGACAGGGTGATGAAAAACTGTTTTTT; CDR3 protein: CASSHPGQGDEKLFF; D gene: TRBD1; J gene: TRBJ1-4; clone size: few; V gene: TRBV7-2
CDR3 DNA: TGCGCCAGCAGCTTGAGCGGGAGTATCGCAGATACGCAGTATTTT; CDR3 protein: CASSLSGSIADTQYF; D gene: TRBD2; J gene: TRBJ2-3; clone size: few; V gene: TRBV5-1
CDR3 DNA: TGTGCCAGCAGCAATCCCCTAGCAACTGTTCCCTACGAGCAGTACTTC; CDR3 protein: CASSNPLATVPYEQYF; D gene: .; J gene: TRBJ2-7; clone size: .; V gene: TRBV7-8
CDR3 DNA: TGTGCCAGCAGACGGACAGGGCAAGGACAGGGCTACACCTTC; CDR3 protein: CASRRTGQGQGYTF; D gene: TRBD1; J gene: TRBJ1-2; clone size: few; V gene: TRBV6-6
CDR3 DNA: TGTGCCAGCTCAACGTCTAGCGGGAGTTTTGAGCAGTTCTTC; CDR3 protein: CASSTSSGSFEQFF; D gene: TRBD2; J gene: TRBJ2-1; clone size: .; V gene: TRBV18
CDR3 DNA: TGTGCCAGCAGCTTAAGTTGGGAAGCGGGACCCCCAGAAGAGACCCAGTACTTC; CDR3 protein: CASSLSWEAGPPEETQYF; D gene: TRBD2; J gene: TRBJ2-5; clone size: .; V gene: TRBV7-9
CDR3 DNA: TGTGCCAGCAGCCAAGCCCTGGACGGATGGGGATTTCAGTACTTC; CDR3 protein: CASSQALDGWGFQYF; D gene: .; J gene: TRBJ2-4; clone size: .; V gene: TRBV4-2
CDR3 DNA: TGTGCCAGCAGCCAAGACGGGCAGGCCCTAGAGACCCAGTACTTC; CDR3 protein: CASSQDGQALETQYF; D gene: .; J gene: TRBJ2-5; clone size: .; V gene: TRBV14
CDR3 DNA: TGTGCCAGCAGCCCCGTAAGTGCGGAAAAACTGTTTTTT; CDR3 protein: CASSPVSAEKLFF; D gene: .; J gene: TRBJ1-4; clone size: .; V gene: TRBV12-3/TRBV12-4
CDR3 DNA: TGTGCCAGCAGCCTTTTACAGGGAGACAAAAACATTCAGTACTTC; CDR3 protein: CASSLLQGDKNIQYF; D gene: .; J gene: TRBJ2-4; clone size: .; V gene: TRBV7-9
CDR3 DNA: TGTGCCAGCAGTGAAAGTATTAGCGGGGTCACAGATACGCAGTATTTT; CDR3 protein: CASSESISGVTDTQYF; D gene: TRBD2; J gene: TRBJ2-3; clone size: few; V gene: TRBV2
CDR3 DNA: TGTGCCAGCAGCTTAACGGAATGGCAGTTCTTC; CDR3 protein: CASSLTEWQFF; D gene: .; J gene: TRBJ2-1; clone size: .; V gene: TRBV7-2
CDR3 DNA: TGTGCCAGCAACCCCTCAGGGCAGGGCTACAATGAGCAGTTCTTC; CDR3 protein: CASNPSGQGYNEQFF; D gene: .; J gene: TRBJ2-1; clone size: .; V gene: TRBV11-3
CDR3 DNA: TGCAGCGTTGTTGGCCAAGAGACCCAGTACTTC; CDR3 protein: CSVVGQETQYF; D gene: .; J gene: TRBJ2-5; clone size: many; V gene: TRBV29-1
CDR3 DNA: TGCGCCAGCACCTGGACAGCAGGCACAGATACGCAGTATTTT; CDR3 protein: CASTWTAGTDTQYF; D gene: .; J gene: TRBJ2-3; clone size: few; V gene: TRBV5-1